This T cell receptor (beta chain) derives from a study of blood T cell repertoires in COVID-19. Study background: Acute and convalescent COVID-19 specimens originated in the United States, Italy and Spain. The analysed material was cDNA or gDNA that came from T cells, B-cell-depleted T cells, or PBMCs.

Germline CDR1 is MNHNY and CDR2 is SVGAGI (reference sequence). The length of the CDR3 is 13 residues. Trimming stripped 0 bases from V and 5 bases from J, with 8 bases between. In the authors' methods: Amplification with reference gene primers provided the estimates of nucleated cell counts. Method: immunoSEQ multiplex PCR; TCRdb's copy keeps in-frame clones and lacks some. That table gives V, J and clone size, and the DNA gave D and trimming. Seen here are some 130,000 clones, 84% observed once, and the top ten hold 12%. The material sequenced was peripheral blood. This clonotype originated in a woman in her 30s who had recovered from COVID-19. This chain connects TRBV6-6 to TRBJ2-7, with a possible D match to TRBD2 (6 bases). CDR3 loop: CASSYSGGNEQYF. The CDR3 DNA reads as TGTGCCAGCAGTTACTCTGGGGGGAACGAGCAGTACTTC.